The text below deals with one T cell receptor (beta chain). The sample belongs to a study of OX40 agonist ivuxolimab in advanced cancers. Clones were sequenced by immunoSEQ multiplex PCR, and TCRdb holds only the in-frame ones, with some missing. The sample lists around 63,000 clones; around 87% were seen once. V trimming: 5 bases; J trimming: 7 bases; junction bases outside the gene matches: 11. The length of the CDR3 is 16 residues. Per the germline V gene, CDR1 is SGHNT and CDR2 is YYREEE (reference sequence). The rearrangement joins TRBV5-4 to TRBJ2-1, with 11 bases fitting TRBD2. This TCR was recovered from an adult with an advanced solid tumor such as melanoma, head and neck, liver or kidney cancer. The input for sequencing was CD4+ or CD8+ T cells sorted from blood, taken in a trial of the OX40 agonist ivuxolimab. The CDR3 region is CASRRTGLAVLNEQFF. The CDR3 bases are TGTGCCAGCAGACGCACGGGACTAGCGGTTTTAAATGAGCAGTTCTTC.